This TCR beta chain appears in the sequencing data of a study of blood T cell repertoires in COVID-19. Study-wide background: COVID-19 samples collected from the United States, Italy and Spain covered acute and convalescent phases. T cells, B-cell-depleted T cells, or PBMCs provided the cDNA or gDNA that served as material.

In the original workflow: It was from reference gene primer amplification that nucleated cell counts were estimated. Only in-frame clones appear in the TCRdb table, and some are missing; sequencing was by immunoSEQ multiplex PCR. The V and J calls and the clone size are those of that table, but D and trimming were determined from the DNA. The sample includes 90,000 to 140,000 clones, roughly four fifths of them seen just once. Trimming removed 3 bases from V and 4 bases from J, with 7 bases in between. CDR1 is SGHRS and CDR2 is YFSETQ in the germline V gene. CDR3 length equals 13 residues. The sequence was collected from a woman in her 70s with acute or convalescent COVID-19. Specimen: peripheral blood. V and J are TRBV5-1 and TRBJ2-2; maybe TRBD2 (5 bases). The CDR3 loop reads CASSSRVTGELFF. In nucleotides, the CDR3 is TGCGCCAGCAGCTCGAGGGTCACCGGGGAGCTGTTTTTT.